The clone carrying this T cell receptor (beta chain) has a handful of counts. Antigen specificity is unknown. With 0 bases removed from V and 5 bases from J, the gap between germline ends came to 8 bases. Germline CDR1 ENHRY, CDR2 SYGVKD. The CDR3 has 14 amino acids. Since all of the isolated RNA was reverse transcribed, expressed TCRB transcripts were what got sequenced. Approximately 3.5 million reads per sample on average were obtained from naive, central memory and regulatory T cell samples. The assay was immunoSEQ multiplex PCR, and TCRdb's table has in-frame clones only and misses some. The sample holds 120,000 to 150,000 clones; less than 10% are singletons and the top ten take approximately 0.69%. The sample belongs to a study of beta chain features in type 1 diabetes. Naive, central memory, regulatory and stem cell-like memory cells within the CD4+ compartment were sorted using CD45RO/CCR7/CD25/CD127/CD95/CD27.

Findings and limits, study-wide: There was a possibility that cDNA sequencing over-represented cells with high TCR expression. A PCR bias possibly favoring shorter templates would apply equally to patients and controls.

The chain combines TRBV10-3 with TRBJ2-1; D is undetermined. The source material was central memory CD4+ T cells from blood. The sequence was collected from a middle-aged woman in good health. The CDR3 loop reads CAISESIQNNEQFF. CDR3 coding DNA: TGTGCCATCAGTGAGTCAATACAGAACAATGAGCAGTTCTTC.